The next 7 T cell receptor beta chains were all read from a single sample in a study of tissue T cells after allogeneic stem cell transplantation. Clones were sequenced by immunoSEQ multiplex PCR, and TCRdb holds only the in-frame ones, with some missing. The profile shows approximately 5,000 clones, more than 25% of them singletons. Time point: mouse harvest day 14 after allogeneic transplant. The graft held 10^6 splenic CD5+ T cells and 10^7 T-cell-depleted bone marrow cells. The sample was skin. The source is a female BALB/c mouse given C57BL/6 T cells with graft-versus-host disease after an allogeneic hematopoietic cell transplant.

This clone is judged medium-sized (0.01 to 0.1%). Mouse gene names and germline throughout. The read ends 1 residue before the CDR3 terminus; that terminus is restored from the germline J gene. The chain recombines TRBV3 with TRBJ1-3, with D unresolved. V was cut by 4 bases and J by 0 bases, with 7 bases left in between. This CDR3 comprises 14 residues. Per germline, CDR1 SNHLY and CDR2 FYNGKV (reference sequence). The CDR3 DNA, read in part, is TGTGCCAGCAGCTGGCAATATTCTGGAAATACGCTCTAT. Amino acid sequence: CASSWQYSGNTLY. Given in full, the CDR3 is CASSWQYSGNTLYF.

Note on this clone: Gene and germline names: mouse. The CDR3 end is not reached by the read, which stops 1 residue before it; the germline J gene fills it in. This chain uses TRBV1 with TRBJ1-1; a possible D gene is TRBD1 (5 bases). Germline CDR1 reads NSQYPW; CDR2 reads LRSPGD (reference sequence). With 1 base removed from V and 4 bases from J, the gap between germline ends came to 7 bases. This CDR3 has 13 residues. Partial CDR3 DNA: TGCACCTGCAGTGCAGGGGGCAGCACAGAAGTCTTC. It codes for CTCSAGGSTEVF. Given in full, the CDR3 is CTCSAGGSTEVFF. Based on the CDR3 plus reference TRBV1 and TRBJ1-1, the full variable domain is VTLLEQNPRWRLVPRGQAVNLRCILKNSQYPWMSWYQQDLQKQLQWLFTLRSPGDKEVKSLPGADYLATRVTDTELRLQVANMSQGRTLYCTCSAGGSTEVFFGKGTRLTVV.

This clone appeared once. Germline and genes here are mouse. The sequence runs out 1 residue before the end of the CDR3; the remainder is reconstructed from the germline J gene. The genes are TRBV12-2 and TRBJ2-3; a weak D match, TRBD1 (7 bases). Germline loops: CDR1 SGHLS, CDR2 HYDKME. The CDR3 runs 15 residues. Trimming stripped 6 bases from V and 0 bases from J, with 15 bases between. The CDR3 reads CASPLTGTSAETLYF. The CDR3 bases that were read are TGTGCCAGCCCCCTGACAGGGACTAGTGCAGAAACGCTGTAT.

As for this clone: Gene names denote mouse genes. The sequenced CDR3 bases are TGTGCCAGCAGCTTAGGACAGGGGTCCAACGAAAGATTATTT. Its protein is CASSLGQGSNERLF. The whole CDR3 protein is CASSLGQGSNERLFF. The V gene is TRBV3, the J gene TRBJ1-4; 8 bases map to TRBD1. The DNA ends 1 residue before the CDR3 does, and the rest of the CDR3 is filled in from the germline J gene. The V segment lost 1 base and the J segment 2 bases; nucleotides outside the gene matches: 0. Germline values: CDR1 SNHLY, CDR2 FYNGKV (reference sequence). This CDR3 is built from 15 residues.

Comments on this clone: Gene names and germline match the mouse. The sample contains more than one DNA sequence encoding this CDR3. CDR3 DNA, as far as it was read: TGTGCCAGCAGTCGGCAGGGGAATTATGCTGAGCAGTTC. Translating it yields CASSRQGNYAEQF. The complete CDR3 protein is CASSRQGNYAEQFF. The chain combines TRBV26 with TRBJ2-1; tentative D call: TRBD1 (6 bases). The read ends 1 residue shy of where the CDR3 ends; the end is completed using the germline J gene. Germline V lookup: CDR1 KGHPV, CDR2 FQNQEV (reference sequence). Trimming removed 4 bases from V and 4 bases from J, with 11 bases in between. This CDR3 spans 14 amino acids.

By share, this clone ranks as medium-sized. Genes here carry mouse names. The part of the CDR3 DNA that was read is TGCTCCAGCAGTCAATCCGGGTCCAACGAAAGATTATTT. Translated, it gives CSSSQSGSNERLF. The complete CDR3 protein is CSSSQSGSNERLFF. The chain recombines TRBV23 with TRBJ1-4. The read ends 1 residue before the CDR3 terminus; that terminus is restored from the germline J gene. CDR3 length equals 14 residues. The germline V gene encodes CDR1 KGHTA and CDR2 FQNQQP.

In regard to this clone: Gene names refer to mouse genes. The read stops 1 residue short of the end of the CDR3; the missing end is completed from the germline J gene. The chain joins TRBV13-2 to TRBJ2-7; the D is unclear. V was cut by 0 bases and J by 6 bases, with 16 bases left in between. This CDR3 comprises 15 residues. Germline CDR1 and CDR2: NNHNN and SYGAGS (reference sequence). The DNA read from the CDR3 is TGTGCCAGCGGTGATGAGGGAGGGAGGGCGCTTGAACAGTAC. This codes for CASGDEGGRALEQY. The CDR3 reads in full as CASGDEGGRALEQYF.